This T cell receptor beta chain was sequenced for a study of regulatory T cells in long-lasting Graves disease. In the study overall: The study counted Graves' disease as persistent given over 5 years of antithyroid drugs and positive TSH receptor antibodies.

Noted time point: persistent/refractory GD, antithyroid drugs over 5 years with positive TRAb. Construction of the TCR library relied on RNA isolated from PBMCs. The patient group derived from an endocrinology department in Xi'an, China. Library construction for TCR beta used iRepertoire HTBI primers and Arm-PCR of CDR3 regions. As originally analysed: Sequenced samples collectively carried around 60 TRBV and 11 to 15 TRBJ segments. TCRdb redid the calling of the multiplex PCR reads with MiXCR, one entry per CDR3 protein. These V and J calls rely on TCRdb rather than the paper's analysis. The sample lists 600,000 to 800,000 distinct CDR3 sequences; about 32% were seen once. Trimming removed 6 bases from V and 0 bases from J, with 14 bases in between. There are 15 residues in the CDR3. Study results and caveats: Persistent Graves' cases showed lower TCR diversity than newly diagnosed cases.

Comment on this clonotype: The antigen remains undetermined.

The sequencing used peripheral blood mononuclear cells (PBMCs), collected when the disease was refractory, from a patient treated with antithyroid drugs. The chain joins TRBV12-3 or TRBV12-4 to TRBJ1-1; tentative D call: TRBD1 (5 bases). The receptor was derived from a female donor with Graves disease. The CDR3, as DNA: TGTGCCAGCAGACATCGGACACTTCTGAACACTGAAGCTTTCTTT. Protein sequence: CASRHRTLLNTEAFF.